A single sample gave rise to the 21 T cell receptor beta chains below, sequenced in a study of shared clonotypes between healthy human individuals. Sequenced by immunoSEQ multiplex PCR; TCRdb stores in-frame clones only, minus some. The sample shows more than 2 million clones, nearly 97% of them seen only once. Sample: naive CD4+ T cells sorted from blood. Subset defined: CD45RA+ positively selected. The receptors here all came from a man in his late teens or twenties in good health.

A remark on this clone: This same CDR3 is encoded by further DNA sequences in the sample. The V call is TRBV18, the J call TRBJ1-2, with 7 positions matching TRBD1. From germline, CDR1 is KGHSH and CDR2 LQKENI. The CDR3 covers 14 residues. V was pared by 2 bases and J by 4 bases, with 4 bases of the junction left unmatched. CDR3 nucleotides: TGTGCCAGCTCACCAGGGACAGATAGCTATGGCTACACCTTC. This codes for CASSPGTDSYGYTF.

This chain connects TRBV19 to TRBJ2-2, with D possibly TRBD1 on 5 matching bases. The germline CDR1 and CDR2 sequences are LNHDA and SQIVND (reference sequence). CDR3 size: 14 residues. Trimming removed 4 bases from V and 5 bases from J, with 11 bases in between. The CDR3 DNA reads as TGTGCCAGTAGTACAGGGCCGGAGACCGGGGAGCTGTTTTTT. Its translation: CASSTGPETGELFF.

The V call is TRBV5-6, the J call TRBJ2-6; no reliable D call. The CDR3 is 15 amino acids. CDR1 is SGHDT, CDR2 YYEEEE, per germline. V lost 4 bases, J lost 4 bases, and 12 bases lay in between. For the CDR3, the DNA is TGTGCCAGCAGCCCGGACGCTGGGGGGGCCAACGTCCTGACTTTC. Its protein is CASSPDAGGANVLTF. The whole variable domain, remainder taken from reference TRBV5-6 and TRBJ2-6, is DAGVTQSPTHLIKTRGQQVTLRCSPKSGHDTVSWYQQALGQGPQFIFQYYEEEERQRGNFPDRFSGHQFPNYSSELNVNALLLGDSALYLCASSPDAGGANVLTFGAGSRLTVL.

A note on this clone: The same CDR3 arises from other DNA sequences in this sample as well. The J gene is TRBJ1-5, the V gene TRBV5-1; no clear D. Trimming took off 0 bases at V and 1 base at J, with 8 bases between the two ends. The germline V gene has CDR1 SGHRS and CDR2 YFSETQ. This CDR3 has 15 residues. The CDR3 nucleotides are TGCGCCAGCAGCTTGGACGGTGGCAGCAATCAGCCCCAGCATTTT. Translated, it gives CASSLDGGSNQPQHF.

V is TRBV28 and J is TRBJ1-5; TRBD1 aligns across 9 bases. This CDR3 has 15 amino acids. CDR1 MDHEN and CDR2 SYDVKM come from the germline V gene. V dropped 5 bases and J dropped 2; count of bases not matched to a gene: 4. The CDR3 reads CASSPGTGRNQPQHF. CDR3 DNA: TGTGCCAGCAGTCCCGGGACAGGGCGCAATCAGCCCCAGCATTTT.

V and J are TRBV30 and TRBJ1-5; the D gene is possibly TRBD1 (6 bases). CDR1 and CDR2 from the germline V gene are GTSNPN and SVGIG (reference sequence). This CDR3 has 14 amino acids. Trimming removed 7 bases at V and 5 bases at J, with 18 bases between. As DNA, the CDR3 is TGTGCCTTCACCTTAGGGGGAATGGATCAGCCCCAGCATTTT. Translating it yields CAFTLGGMDQPQHF.

V and J are TRBV11-3 and TRBJ2-2; unclear D gene. This CDR3 comprises 17 residues. V shed 5 bases and J shed 6 bases, with 22 bases lying between them. Germline V lookup: CDR1 SGHNT, CDR2 YENEEA. CDR3 in DNA: TGTGCCAGCAGCAATCCCGCGATTATTTTTCAGTCCGGGGAGCTGTTTTTT. It specifies CASSNPAIIFQSGELFF.

The V call is TRBV10-3, the J call TRBJ2-7; TRBD2 matches at 10 bases. The trim removed 0 bases at V and 5 bases at J, leaving 10 bases unmatched. Germline V gives CDR1 ENHRY, CDR2 SYGVKD. The CDR3 has 17 amino acids. In DNA form, the CDR3 reads TGTGCCATCAGTGAGTCGTTGGTAGGGACTAGCGAAAACGAGCAGTACTTC. Residues: CAISESLVGTSENEQYF.

The chain employs TRBV4-1 and TRBJ1-1; D uncertain. The CDR3 runs 15 residues. CDR1 MGHRA and CDR2 YSYEKL come from the germline V gene. The V end was cut by 0 bases, the J end by 5 bases, with 13 bases between. CDR3 protein: CASSQERLPGTEAFF. Written as DNA, the CDR3 is TGCGCCAGCAGCCAAGAAAGGCTGCCGGGGACTGAAGCTTTCTTT.

This chain uses TRBV19 with TRBJ2-3, with D perhaps being TRBD1 or TRBD2 (5 bases each). The CDR3 covers 16 residues. From germline, CDR1 is LNHDA and CDR2 SQIVND (reference sequence). Trimming shortened V by 1 base and J by 0 bases, and 11 bases separated the two germline ends. The CDR3 spells CASSIASWGSTDTQYF. CDR3 nucleotide sequence: TGTGCCAGTAGTATAGCCTCTTGGGGGAGCACAGATACGCAGTATTTT.

The chain employs TRBV6-5 and TRBJ2-7, with 7 nucleotides matching TRBD2. The CDR3 totals 14 residues. From germline, CDR1 is MNHEY and CDR2 SVGAGI. The V and J ends lost 7 bases and 6 bases, in that order; junction bases with no gene match: 12. This chain's CDR3 is CASTRAGPAGEQYF. The CDR3 DNA reads as TGTGCCAGCACAAGAGCGGGACCCGCGGGCGAGCAGTACTTC.

The chain employs TRBV5-4 and TRBJ2-1, with a possible D match to TRBD1 (6 bases). Germline V gene lookup returns CDR1 SGHNT and CDR2 YYREEE (reference sequence). Trimming took off 4 bases at V and 5 bases at J, with 13 bases between the two ends. CDR3 length: 14 amino acids. This CDR3 is CASSPRGGDNEQFF. For the CDR3, the DNA is TGTGCCAGCAGCCCCCGAGGGGGAGACAATGAGCAGTTCTTC.

As regards this clone: This sample includes further DNA sequences coding for the same CDR3. The chain recombines TRBV7-9 with TRBJ2-2; weak D call: TRBD2 (6 bases). The ends were cut back, 3 bases at V and 2 bases at J, with 10 bases in the middle. The CDR3 is 15 residues long. Germline V gives CDR1 SEHNR, CDR2 FQNEAQ (reference sequence). The CDR3 is CASSLAGTNTGELFF. CDR3 coding DNA: TGTGCCAGCAGCTTGGCGGGAACTAACACCGGGGAGCTGTTTTTT.

This clone showed up just once. The chain uses TRBV28 and TRBJ2-7; 9 bases are a match to TRBD2. The V gene end was trimmed by 6 bases and the J gene end by 6 bases; junction bases not matched to a gene: 12. Germline CDR1 MDHEN, CDR2 SYDVKM. The CDR3 is 15 residues long. This CDR3 is CASSDAGGPNAEQYF. For the CDR3, the DNA is TGTGCCAGCAGCGACGCGGGGGGGCCGAACGCCGAGCAGTACTTC.

V gene TRBV6-1 combines with J gene TRBJ1-1; weak D call: TRBD1 (5 bases). The ends were cut back, 3 bases at V and 0 bases at J, with 14 bases in the middle. Germline V gives CDR1 MNHNS, CDR2 SASEGT. The CDR3 consists of 16 residues. The chain's CDR3 is CASSESLTALNTEAFF. CDR3 nucleotide sequence: TGTGCCAGCAGTGAGTCCTTGACAGCACTGAACACTGAAGCTTTCTTT.

The chain uses TRBV6-1 and TRBJ2-7; 9 nucleotides align to TRBD2. The CDR3 consists of 14 residues. From germline, CDR1 is MNHNS and CDR2 SASEGT. Trimming at V came to 10 bases and at J to 5 bases, leaving 12 bases not matched to a gene. The CDR3 nucleotides read TGTGCCACTCACCGGCGGGGGGGCCGCGACGAGCAGTACTTC. It codes for CATHRRGGRDEQYF.

J is TRBJ2-5 and V is TRBV2; maybe TRBD2 (6 bases). V lost 6 bases and J 2 bases, leaving 16 bases between the germline ends. The CDR3 loop spans 15 amino acids. The V gene's germline CDR1 is SNHLY and CDR2 FYNNEI. The DNA for the CDR3 is TGTGCCAGCAGCGCTACCGGGAGCCGACAAGAGACCCAGTACTTC. Translation gives CASSATGSRQETQYF.

About this clone: Other DNA variants within this sample encode the same CDR3. The chain is built from TRBV10-3 and TRBJ1-6; TRBD1 matches 9 bases. Germline V gene data show CDR1 as ENHRY and CDR2 as SYGVKD. CDR3 size: 13 residues. The ends lost 6 bases at V and 10 bases at J; junction bases unmatched: 4. The CDR3 protein is CAIRGTGNSPLHF. The CDR3 DNA follows: TGTGCCATCAGGGGGACAGGGAACTCACCCCTCCACTTT.

V and J are TRBV2 and TRBJ2-3; possible D gene TRBD1, 5 bases. The CDR3 covers 14 residues. The V and J ends lost 3 bases and 2 bases respectively, with 9 bases between them. Germline loops: CDR1 SNHLY, CDR2 FYNNEI. The CDR3 nucleotides read TGTGCCAGCAGTGACAGGGCCTTCACAGATACGCAGTATTTT. Residues: CASSDRAFTDTQYF.

The genes are TRBV18 and TRBJ1-1, with TRBD1 matching over 7 bases. The CDR3 loop spans 15 amino acids. V shed 4 bases, J shed 3 bases, and the junction held 8 bases outside the gene matches. The V gene's germline CDR1 is KGHSH and CDR2 LQKENI. The CDR3 is CASSLRQGWDTEAFF. The CDR3, as DNA: TGTGCCAGCTCACTCCGACAGGGTTGGGACACTGAAGCTTTCTTT.

The rearrangement links TRBV19 to TRBJ2-3, with 9 bases fitting TRBD2. Germline V CDR1 and CDR2: LNHDA, SQIVND (reference sequence). The CDR3 extends over 12 amino acids. V shed 8 bases, J shed 6 bases, and the junction held 3 bases outside the gene matches. CDR3 in amino acids: CASLTSGDTQYF. As DNA, the CDR3 is TGTGCCAGTTTAACTAGCGGGGATACGCAGTATTTT.